This entry lists 17 T cell receptor beta chains sequenced from one sample in a study of cytomegalovirus exposure and HLA in healthy donors. The PCR made use of 60 Vbeta and 13 Jbeta primers. This table comes from immunoSEQ multiplex PCR, and its TCRdb copy is limited to in-frame clones, with some not included. There are 200,000 to 300,000 clones in the sample; around 83% occur only once, and 0.2% to 0.25% lies in the top ten. Sequences were obtained from PBMCs. The receptors stem from a girl aged 2 to 9 in good health and CMV-seronegative.

A word on this clone: Other DNA variants within this sample encode the same CDR3. V and J are TRBV25-1 and TRBJ1-6; 11 nucleotides match TRBD1. The CDR3 spans 17 residues. Germline-derived CDR1 and CDR2 are MGHDK and SYGVNS. The V and J ends lost 7 bases and 0 bases, in that order; junction bases with no gene match: 5. CDR3 sequence reads: CASNDGTGGSYNSPLHF. The CDR3 DNA sequence: TGTGCCAGCAACGATGGGACAGGGGGCTCCTATAATTCACCCCTCCACTTT.

This chain links TRBV30 with TRBJ1-2; D is uncertain. Germline V gives CDR1 GTSNPN, CDR2 SVGIG (reference sequence). CDR3 length: 12 amino acids. Trimming shortened V by 2 bases and J by 8 bases, and 12 bases separated the two germline ends. CDR3 sequence: CAWSWSSGGYTF. CDR3 nucleotide sequence: TGTGCCTGGAGTTGGTCAAGCGGGGGCTACACCTTC.

This sequence joins TRBV5-1 and TRBJ2-7; D possibly corresponds to TRBD2 (6 bases). The germline V gene has CDR1 SGHRS and CDR2 YFSETQ. This CDR3 has 13 residues. V lost 5 bases, J lost 4 bases, and 13 bases lay in between. CDR3 in DNA: TGCGCCAGCAGTGGAGGGCAGGGTTACGAGCAGTACTTC. As protein: CASSGGQGYEQYF.

The rearrangement links TRBV10-2 to TRBJ1-1; no reliable D call. Germline-derived CDR1 and CDR2 are WSHSY and SAAADI. With 5 bases removed from V and 5 bases from J, the gap between germline ends came to 24 bases. This CDR3 comprises 17 residues. The CDR3 DNA follows: TGCGCCAGCAGTTGGTTGATGGAGAGGGAAAGAGGGACTGAAGCTTTCTTT. Protein sequence: CASSWLMERERGTEAFF.

The chain links TRBV6-1 to TRBJ2-3, with 10 bases identical to TRBD2. The CDR3 contains 15 residues. The germline V gene encodes CDR1 MNHNS and CDR2 SASEGT. V trimming: 5 bases; J trimming: 5 bases; junction bases outside the gene matches: 7. The CDR3 is CASSSLAGDGDTQYF. CDR3 sequence (DNA): TGTGCCAGCAGTTCCCTAGCGGGAGATGGAGATACGCAGTATTTT.

The V call is TRBV5-1, the J call TRBJ2-5; TRBD2 matches at 10 bases. The CDR3 totals 17 residues. The trim removed 7 bases at V and 4 bases at J, leaving 16 bases unmatched. Germline-derived CDR1 and CDR2 are SGHRS and YFSETQ. This CDR3 is CASGPERGGLRGETQYF. The CDR3 nucleotides are TGCGCCAGCGGGCCGGAGCGGGGGGGCCTGAGGGGAGAGACCCAGTACTTC.

This chain joins TRBV5-1 and TRBJ2-7; D uncertain. V was shortened by 0 bases and J by 0 bases, with 13 bases between the two germline ends. CDR3 length equals 16 residues. The germline V gene encodes CDR1 SGHRS and CDR2 YFSETQ. The chain's CDR3 is CASSLEWARSSYEQYF. CDR3 in DNA: TGCGCCAGCAGCTTGGAATGGGCTCGAAGCTCCTACGAGCAGTACTTC.

This clone occurred once. The chain has TRBV25-1 and TRBJ2-5, with 10 bases identical to TRBD2. This CDR3 region has 16 residues. Germline V gene lookup returns CDR1 MGHDK and CDR2 SYGVNS. Trimming at V came to 3 bases and at J to 1 base, leaving 5 bases not matched to a gene. The CDR3 here is CASSEALAGVQETQYF. DNA of the CDR3: TGTGCCAGCAGTGAGGCTCTAGCGGGGGTCCAAGAGACCCAGTACTTC.

This chain uses TRBV4-1 with TRBJ2-1; 9 bases map to TRBD2. The V and J ends lost 0 bases and 4 bases, in that order; junction bases with no gene match: 13. Germline V CDR1 and CDR2: MGHRA, YSYEKL. The CDR3 runs 19 residues. The CDR3 sequence is CASSQDGGGGASRYNEQFF. The CDR3 DNA is TGCGCCAGCAGCCAAGATGGAGGCGGGGGGGCGTCCCGATACAATGAGCAGTTCTTC.

The chain combines TRBV18 with TRBJ1-5; maybe TRBD1 (6 bases). CDR1 is KGHSH, CDR2 LQKENI, per germline. V lost 6 bases, J lost 4 bases, and 13 bases lay in between. The CDR3 is 14 residues long. The CDR3: CASSSLDSNQPQHF. For the CDR3, the DNA is TGTGCCAGCTCGTCTCTGGACAGTAATCAGCCCCAGCATTTT. The variable domain in full, with the rest retrieved from reference TRBV18 and TRBJ1-5, is NAGVMQNPRHLVRRRGQEARLRCSPMKGHSHVYWYRQLPEEGLKFMVYLQKENIIDESGMPKERFSAEFPKEGPSILRIQQVVRGDSAAYFCASSSLDSNQPQHFGDGTRLSIL.

This rearrangement joins TRBV11-3 to TRBJ2-4; perhaps TRBD1 as D (5 bases). V was pared by 1 base and J by 7 bases, with 8 bases between. This CDR3 comprises 13 residues. The germline V gene encodes CDR1 SGHNT and CDR2 YENEEA. The CDR3 region is CASSLVKGNIQYF. CDR3 nucleotide sequence: TGTGCCAGCAGCTTAGTTAAGGGGAACATTCAGTACTTC.

This chain connects TRBV7-9 to TRBJ2-7; 7 nucleotides match TRBD1. The CDR3 contains 14 residues. V lost 3 bases, J lost 2 bases, and 4 bases stayed unmatched. From germline, CDR1 is SEHNR and CDR2 FQNEAQ (reference sequence). Here the CDR3 reads CASSLRTGPYEQYF. The CDR3 nucleotides are TGTGCCAGCAGCTTGCGGACAGGTCCCTACGAGCAGTACTTC.

This rearrangement joins TRBV2 to TRBJ2-5; 10 nucleotides match TRBD2. The V segment lost 5 bases and the J segment 3 bases; nucleotides outside the gene matches: 12. The germline V gene has CDR1 SNHLY and CDR2 FYNNEI. CDR3 length: 17 residues. Here the CDR3 reads CASSPGTSARGEETQYF. The DNA of the CDR3 is TGTGCCAGCAGTCCCGGGACTAGCGCCAGGGGGGAAGAGACCCAGTACTTC.

The chain is built from TRBV2 and TRBJ1-4; D gene ambiguous. Germline CDR1 and CDR2: SNHLY and FYNNEI. CDR3 size: 13 residues. The V and J ends lost 6 bases and 9 bases respectively, with 14 bases between them. For the CDR3, the DNA is TGTGCCAGCAGGAGGGAGATTGGTAAAAAACTGTTTTTT. It specifies CASRREIGKKLFF.

J is TRBJ2-1 and V is TRBV11-2; D possibly corresponds to TRBD1 (5 bases). The CDR3 covers 17 residues. Trimming took off 1 base at V and 0 bases at J, with 13 bases between the two ends. Germline lookup yields CDR1 SGHAT and CDR2 FQNNGV. The CDR3 is CASSLAGALSSYNEQFF. CDR3 in DNA: TGTGCCAGCAGCTTAGCTGGGGCCCTCAGCTCCTACAATGAGCAGTTCTTC.

The V call is TRBV7-9, the J call TRBJ1-4, with D uncertain. Germline V gene sequence: CDR1 SEHNR, CDR2 FQNEAQ (reference sequence). The V end was cut by 1 base, the J end by 0 bases, with 6 bases between. The CDR3 totals 15 residues. CDR3 protein: CASSLGSATNEKLFF. In DNA, the CDR3 is TGTGCCAGCAGCTTAGGTTCTGCAACTAATGAAAAACTGTTTTTT.

The chain couples TRBV6-5 to TRBJ1-4; D uncertain. Per the germline V gene, CDR1 is MNHEY and CDR2 is SVGAGI. The CDR3 length is 15 residues. Trimming took off 6 bases at V and 2 bases at J, with 13 bases between the two ends. CDR3 protein: CASRIRLWTNEKLFF. The CDR3 DNA sequence: TGTGCCAGCAGAATACGGTTGTGGACTAATGAAAAACTGTTTTTT.